The rows below give T cell receptor beta chains drawn from one sample of a study of tumor-infiltrating lymphocytes in primary liver carcinoma. TCRdb called the multiplex PCR reads again in MiXCR, with one record for every CDR3 protein. The table shows about 320,000 distinct CDR3 sequences, with about 50% occurring only once. Sequencing was performed on peripheral blood. These receptors were obtained from a woman aged 25 to 39 with primary liver carcinoma and hepatitis B virus infection. CDR3s leave out the opening cysteine and the closing phenylalanine or tryptophan. The order of the fields is V gene, CDR3 length, J gene, clone size, CDR3 protein. Clone size is given for some rows only: seen once, a few or many times, or a class if the clone is expanded.

v_gene: TRBV11-3; len: 12; j_gene: TRBJ1-3; abundance: once; CDR3aa: ACSTGLSGNTIY
v_gene: TRBV29-1; len: 10; j_gene: TRBJ1-1; abundance: few; CDR3aa: SAPGPRGEAF
v_gene: TRBV6-1; len: 11; j_gene: TRBJ2-5; abundance: .; CDR3aa: ASSEPSGETQY
v_gene: TRBV28; len: 12; j_gene: TRBJ2-7; abundance: .; CDR3aa: ASKGLQGTHEQY
v_gene: TRBV6-6; len: 15; j_gene: TRBJ2-7; abundance: once; CDR3aa: TSSDKPPLAGVDEQY
v_gene: TRBV6-5; len: 13; j_gene: TRBJ2-7; abundance: .; CDR3aa: ACSYKDSSSYKQY
v_gene: TRBV29-1; len: 16; j_gene: TRBJ2-1; abundance: many; CDR3aa: SVEGPRERESSYNEQF
v_gene: TRBV11-2; len: 11; j_gene: TRBJ1-5; abundance: many; CDR3aa: ASSLDVHQPQH
v_gene: TRBV30; len: 12; j_gene: TRBJ2-5; abundance: .; CDR3aa: AWSQSRGRETQY
v_gene: TRBV29-1; len: 10; j_gene: TRBJ1-1; abundance: once; CDR3aa: SVLDPNTEAF
v_gene: TRBV13; len: 13; j_gene: TRBJ2-7; abundance: .; CDR3aa: ASSLGWQGVDEQY
v_gene: TRBV6-2/TRBV6-3; len: 12; j_gene: TRBJ1-1; abundance: .; CDR3aa: ASSYSLGNSEAF
v_gene: TRBV19; len: 12; j_gene: TRBJ2-1; abundance: .; CDR3aa: ASSRREVYNEQF
v_gene: TRBV12-3/TRBV12-4; len: 12; j_gene: TRBJ2-3; abundance: .; CDR3aa: ASSLGSGSDTQY
v_gene: TRBV29-1; len: 12; j_gene: TRBJ2-3; abundance: many; CDR3aa: SVEEGVGTDTQY
v_gene: TRBV5-4; len: 13; j_gene: TRBJ1-1; abundance: .; CDR3aa: ASRRDRSLNTEAF
v_gene: TRBV30; len: 12; j_gene: TRBJ2-3; abundance: many; CDR3aa: AWRRGLGTDTQY
v_gene: TRBV6-5; len: 14; j_gene: TRBJ2-2; abundance: .; CDR3aa: ASRNRGRGNAGELF
v_gene: TRBV11-1; len: 13; j_gene: TRBJ2-7; abundance: .; CDR3aa: AGSLNSGRAYEQY
v_gene: TRBV11-2; len: 9; j_gene: TRBJ2-1; abundance: few; CDR3aa: ANSPGYEQF
v_gene: TRBV4-3; len: 15; j_gene: TRBJ2-7; abundance: .; CDR3aa: ASSQGTIFHSAGEQY
v_gene: TRBV28; len: 13; j_gene: TRBJ1-1; abundance: .; CDR3aa: ASSPRGQGAAEAF
v_gene: TRBV7-9; len: 12; j_gene: TRBJ2-7; abundance: .; CDR3aa: ASSPDIYPHEQY
v_gene: TRBV12-3/TRBV12-4; len: 13; j_gene: TRBJ2-2; abundance: .; CDR3aa: ASPERGDHSGELF
v_gene: TRBV4-2; len: 12; j_gene: TRBJ2-1; abundance: .; CDR3aa: ASGFGGKVNEQF
v_gene: TRBV11-2; len: 13; j_gene: TRBJ2-1; abundance: .; CDR3aa: AGSLGGYSCNEQF
v_gene: TRBV4-1; len: 14; j_gene: TRBJ2-7; abundance: medium-sized; CDR3aa: ASSQEGTSGFYEQY
v_gene: TRBV4-3; len: 13; j_gene: TRBJ2-7; abundance: many; CDR3aa: ASSQARGAAYEQY
v_gene: TRBV5-4; len: 12; j_gene: TRBJ1-4; abundance: few; CDR3aa: ASSLVGKGEELF
v_gene: TRBV14; len: 12; j_gene: TRBJ1-6; abundance: .; CDR3aa: ASSQIGRNSRLH
v_gene: TRBV12-3/TRBV12-4; len: 10; j_gene: TRBJ1-5; abundance: .; CDR3aa: ANSLTYQPQH
v_gene: TRBV10-3; len: 13; j_gene: TRBJ2-5; abundance: .; CDR3aa: AISESGGYQETQY
v_gene: TRBV11-2; len: 10; j_gene: TRBJ2-7; abundance: .; CDR3aa: ASSLGRYVQY
v_gene: TRBV6-6; len: 12; j_gene: TRBJ2-5; abundance: many; CDR3aa: ASSYGPSQETQY
v_gene: TRBV12-5; len: 14; j_gene: TRBJ2-7; abundance: .; CDR3aa: ASGLDYRTGSREQY